The rows below give T cell receptor beta chains drawn from one sample of a study of OX40 agonist ivuxolimab in advanced cancers. The protocol was immunoSEQ multiplex PCR, while the TCRdb copy is restricted to in-frame clones and leaves out a portion. The repertoire has roughly 60,000 clones, about 83% of them found once; the top ten carry about 2.4%. Sequencing used CD4+ or CD8+ T cells sorted from blood, obtained in a trial of the OX40 agonist ivuxolimab. These receptors were obtained from an adult with an advanced solid tumor such as melanoma, head and neck, liver or kidney cancer. CDR3s include the opening cysteine and the closing phenylalanine or tryptophan. Fields, in order: CDR3 length, J gene, clone size, D gene, V gene, CDR3 DNA, CDR3 protein. D genes are given only for firm matches. The size field is filled for only some rows; it gives once, few, many or a size class.

length: 15; J: TRBJ1-3; size: -; D: -; V: TRBV6-6; DNA: TGTGCCAGCACCGGAACAGGGACGGGAGGAAACACCATATATTTT; CDR3: CASTGTGTGGNTIYF
length: 15; J: TRBJ1-3; size: once; D: -; V: TRBV5-1; DNA: TGCGCCAGCAGCCCCGGGTCAGCCAATCGGGACACCATATATTTT; CDR3: CASSPGSANRDTIYF
length: 15; J: TRBJ2-5; size: -; D: -; V: TRBV15; DNA: TGTGCCACCAGCTCGCTGCTAGGGGGAAAAGAGACCCAGTACTTC; CDR3: CATSSLLGGKETQYF
length: 13; J: TRBJ1-1; size: -; D: -; V: TRBV7-9; DNA: TGTGCCAGCAGCTTAAGGGGGGACACTGAAGCTTTCTTT; CDR3: CASSLRGDTEAFF
length: 14; J: TRBJ1-6; size: once; D: -; V: TRBV7-9; DNA: TGTGCCAGCAGTTCCGCCGCAGGGAATTCACCCCTCCACTTT; CDR3: CASSSAAGNSPLHF
length: 15; J: TRBJ2-1; size: once; D: TRBD2; V: TRBV5-1; DNA: TGCGCCAGCAGCTTTGACGGGGGGGCCCACAATGAGCAGTTCTTC; CDR3: CASSFDGGAHNEQFF
length: 15; J: TRBJ2-7; size: -; D: -; V: TRBV18; DNA: TGTGCCAGCTCACCACCGGGCAGGGGAAGTTACGAGCAGTACTTC; CDR3: CASSPPGRGSYEQYF
length: 15; J: TRBJ2-7; size: -; D: TRBD1; V: TRBV5-1; DNA: TGCGCCAGCAGCCCCACGGCAGGGACAGACTACGAGCAGTACTTC; CDR3: CASSPTAGTDYEQYF
length: 15; J: TRBJ2-3; size: -; D: -; V: TRBV5-6; DNA: TGTGCCAGCAGCTTGGTGGCAGGGAACACAGATACGCAGTATTTT; CDR3: CASSLVAGNTDTQYF
length: 13; J: TRBJ2-1; size: -; D: -; V: TRBV7-2; DNA: TGTGCCAGCAGCTTAGAGTTCGGCAATGAGCAGTTCTTC; CDR3: CASSLEFGNEQFF
length: 15; J: TRBJ2-1; size: -; D: -; V: TRBV19; DNA: TGTGCCAGCGGACAGTCTCGGACTTGGGACAATGAGCAGTTCTTC; CDR3: CASGQSRTWDNEQFF
length: 14; J: TRBJ1-5; size: -; D: TRBD1; V: TRBV27; DNA: TGTGCCAGCAGTTTAGAGGGGGCGAGTCAGCCCCAGCATTTT; CDR3: CASSLEGASQPQHF
length: 18; J: TRBJ2-7; size: -; D: TRBD2; V: TRBV7-2; DNA: TGTGCCAGCAGCTTCGCGTCCGGGACTAGCGGGGGGACCTACGAGCAGTACTTC; CDR3: CASSFASGTSGGTYEQYF
length: 16; J: TRBJ2-5; size: -; D: TRBD2; V: TRBV5-1; DNA: TGCGCCAGCAGCTTGGTTAGCGGGGGTATACAAGAGACCCAGTACTTC; CDR3: CASSLVSGGIQETQYF
length: 11; J: TRBJ2-5; size: -; D: -; V: TRBV7-6; DNA: TGTGCCAGCAGCTTTACGGAGACCCAGTACTTC; CDR3: CASSFTETQYF
length: 14; J: TRBJ1-4; size: -; D: -; V: TRBV18; DNA: TGTGCCAGCTCCCCGGGGACCGAGGGAGAAAAACTGTTTTTT; CDR3: CASSPGTEGEKLFF
length: 15; J: TRBJ1-3; size: -; D: -; V: TRBV4-1; DNA: TGCGCCAGCAGCCAAGATGAAGGTACAGGAAACACCATATATTTT; CDR3: CASSQDEGTGNTIYF